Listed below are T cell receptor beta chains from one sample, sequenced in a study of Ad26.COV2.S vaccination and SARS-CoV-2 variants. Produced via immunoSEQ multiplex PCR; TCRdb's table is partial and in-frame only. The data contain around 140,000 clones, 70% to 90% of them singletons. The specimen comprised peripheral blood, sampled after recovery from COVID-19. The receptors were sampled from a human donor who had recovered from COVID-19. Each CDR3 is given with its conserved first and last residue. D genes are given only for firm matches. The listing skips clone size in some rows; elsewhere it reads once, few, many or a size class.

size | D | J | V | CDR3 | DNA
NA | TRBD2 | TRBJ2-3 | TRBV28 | CASSTTGVAGVITQYF | TGTGCCAGCAGCACAACAGGGGTAGCGGGGGTAATTACGCAGTATTTT
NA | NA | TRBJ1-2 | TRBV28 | CASRTGPRTPGYTF | TGTGCCAGCAGGACCGGGCCTCGAACCCCCGGCTACACCTTC
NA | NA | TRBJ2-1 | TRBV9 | CASSVAGDSYNEQFF | TGTGCCAGCAGCGTAGCCGGGGATAGCTACAATGAGCAGTTCTTC
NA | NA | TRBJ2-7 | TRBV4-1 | CASSQEQEGVGYEQYF | TGCGCCAGCAGCCAAGAACAGGAGGGCGTAGGGTACGAGCAGTACTTC
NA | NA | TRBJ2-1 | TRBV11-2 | CASSLGVSVNGPYNEQFF | TGTGCCAGCAGCTTAGGGGTTTCAGTCAACGGCCCCTACAATGAGCAGTTCTTC
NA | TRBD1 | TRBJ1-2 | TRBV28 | CASRRDREANYGYTF | TGTGCCAGCAGGCGGGACAGGGAAGCTAACTATGGCTACACCTTC
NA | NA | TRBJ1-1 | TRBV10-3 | CAIRELGTSKGEAFF | TGTGCCATCAGAGAACTTGGGACGAGTAAGGGTGAAGCTTTCTTT
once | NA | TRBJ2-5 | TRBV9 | CASSVGPAGPQETQYF | TGTGCCAGCAGCGTAGGACCGGCCGGGCCTCAAGAGACCCAGTACTTC
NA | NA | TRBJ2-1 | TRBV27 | CASSFIGGRKAYNEQFF | TGTGCCAGCAGTTTTATTGGGGGCAGAAAGGCCTACAATGAGCAGTTCTTC
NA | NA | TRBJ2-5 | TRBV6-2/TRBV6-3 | CASSYSKIVSSQETQYF | TGTGCCAGCAGTTACTCGAAAATAGTGAGTAGCCAAGAGACCCAGTACTTC
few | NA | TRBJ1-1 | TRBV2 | CASSSDNPEAFF | TGTGCCAGCAGCTCGGACAACCCTGAAGCTTTCTTT
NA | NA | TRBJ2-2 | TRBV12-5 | CASGFTQPGELFF | TGTGCTAGTGGTTTCACACAACCGGGGGAGCTGTTTTTT
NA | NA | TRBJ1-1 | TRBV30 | CAWSTGTGMTEAFF | TGTGCCTGGAGTACAGGGACGGGGATGACTGAAGCTTTCTTT
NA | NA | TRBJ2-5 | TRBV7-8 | CASSYGTPSGAAQYF | TGTGCCAGCAGCTACGGGACACCCTCGGGGGCGGCCCAGTACTTC
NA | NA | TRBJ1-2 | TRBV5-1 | CASSLESRGDYGYTF | TGCGCCAGCAGCTTGGAGTCGCGAGGAGACTATGGCTACACCTTC
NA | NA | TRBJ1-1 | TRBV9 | CASSPSPGGWTEAFF | TGTGCCAGCAGCCCTTCTCCCGGGGGGTGGACTGAAGCTTTCTTT
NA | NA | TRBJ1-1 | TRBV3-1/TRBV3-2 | CASSLNSGGAFF | TGTGCCAGCAGCCTCAACAGCGGCGGGGCTTTCTTT
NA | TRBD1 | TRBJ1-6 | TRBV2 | CASKGQGLNSPLHF | TGTGCCAGCAAGGGACAGGGCCTTAATTCACCCCTCCACTTT
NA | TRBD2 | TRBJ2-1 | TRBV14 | CASSPRGYEQFF | TGTGCCAGCAGTCCGCGGGGGTATGAGCAGTTCTTC
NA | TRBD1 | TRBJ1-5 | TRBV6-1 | CASSEGDRNQPQHF | TGTGCCAGCAGTGAAGGGGACAGAAATCAGCCCCAGCATTTT
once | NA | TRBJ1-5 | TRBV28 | CASSFGHNYSNQPQHF | TGTGCCAGCAGTTTCGGACACAATTATAGCAATCAGCCCCAGCATTTT
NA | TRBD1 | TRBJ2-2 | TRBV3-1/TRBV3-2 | CASSLPGQGIGELFF | TGTGCCAGCAGCCTCCCGGGACAGGGGATAGGGGAGCTGTTTTTT
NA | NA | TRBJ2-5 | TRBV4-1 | CASSQGNRLAPQETQYF | TGCGCCAGCAGCCAAGGGAATAGACTGGCCCCACAAGAGACCCAGTACTTC
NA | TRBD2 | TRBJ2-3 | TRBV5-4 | CASSPRTSGSDTQYF | TGTGCCAGCAGCCCCCGGACTAGCGGGTCAGATACGCAGTATTTT
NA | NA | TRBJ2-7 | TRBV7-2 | CASSSTGAYEQYF | TGTGCCAGCAGCTCCACGGGGGCCTACGAGCAGTACTTC
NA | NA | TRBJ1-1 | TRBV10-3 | CAITTRVGLNTEAFF | TGTGCCATCACCACTAGGGTGGGTTTGAACACTGAAGCTTTCTTT
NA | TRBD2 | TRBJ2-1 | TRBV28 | CASSFGTSSNEQFF | TGTGCCAGCAGTTTCGGGACTAGTTCCAATGAGCAGTTCTTC
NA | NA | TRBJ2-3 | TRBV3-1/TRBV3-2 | CASSLGLEVADTQYF | TGTGCCAGCAGTCTCGGCCTTGAGGTAGCAGATACGCAGTATTTT
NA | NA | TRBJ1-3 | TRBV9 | CASSTGSSGNTIYF | TGTGCCAGCAGCACAGGGAGCTCTGGAAACACCATATATTTT
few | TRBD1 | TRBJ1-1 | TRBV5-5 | CASSLDETGGLNTEAFF | TGTGCCAGCAGCTTGGATGAGACAGGGGGACTGAACACTGAAGCTTTCTTT
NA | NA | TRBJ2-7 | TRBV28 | CASTSTQGVRPSEQYF | TGTGCCAGCACCTCCACCCAAGGGGTTCGACCCTCCGAGCAGTACTTC
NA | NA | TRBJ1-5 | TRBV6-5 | CASSKSRHSNQPQHF | TGTGCCAGCAGTAAAAGTAGGCATAGCAATCAGCCCCAGCATTTT
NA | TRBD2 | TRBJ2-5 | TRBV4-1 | CASSPGLAGGLETQYF | TGCGCCAGCAGCCCCGGACTAGCGGGGGGCCTGGAGACCCAGTACTTC
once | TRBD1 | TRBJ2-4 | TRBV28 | CASRQGQGPRNIQYF | TGTGCCAGCAGACAGGGACAGGGCCCCCGAAACATTCAGTACTTC
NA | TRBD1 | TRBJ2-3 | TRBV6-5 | CASRTRQGTDTQYF | TGTGCCAGCAGAACTCGACAGGGAACAGATACGCAGTATTTT
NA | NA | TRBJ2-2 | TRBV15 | CATSRATGSTGELFF | TGTGCCACCAGCAGAGCAACAGGGTCCACCGGGGAGCTGTTTTTT
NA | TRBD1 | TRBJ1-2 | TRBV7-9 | CASSLGQGDGYTF | TGTGCCAGCAGTCTAGGACAGGGGGATGGCTACACCTTC
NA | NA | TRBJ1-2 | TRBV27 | CASSSLLHYGYTF | TGTGCCAGCAGTTCTTTGTTGCACTATGGCTACACCTTC
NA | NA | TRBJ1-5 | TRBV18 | CASSPWRAGGNQPQHF | TGTGCCAGCTCACCGTGGAGGGCGGGGGGCAATCAGCCCCAGCATTTT
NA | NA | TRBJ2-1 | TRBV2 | CASSDQGISEQFF | TGTGCCAGCAGTGATCAGGGAATCAGTGAGCAGTTCTTC
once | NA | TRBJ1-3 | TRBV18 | CASSPDQGTGNTIYF | TGTGCCAGCTCACCAGACCAGGGGACAGGAAACACCATATATTTT
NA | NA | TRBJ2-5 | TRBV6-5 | CASRISRGVETQYF | TGTGCCAGCAGGATCTCCCGAGGGGTAGAGACCCAGTACTTC
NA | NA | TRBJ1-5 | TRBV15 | CATSRDLGQPNQPQHF | TGTGCCACCAGCAGAGATCTCGGACAGCCCAATCAGCCCCAGCATTTT
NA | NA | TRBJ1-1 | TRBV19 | CASILNSLYTEAFF | TGTGCCAGTATCCTGAACAGCCTTTACACTGAAGCTTTCTTT
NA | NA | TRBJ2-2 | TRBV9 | CASSVETGELFF | TGTGCCAGCAGCGTAGAGACCGGGGAGCTGTTTTTT
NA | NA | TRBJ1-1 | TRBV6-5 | CASSYGQTTSEAFF | TGTGCCAGCAGTTACGGGCAGACCACTTCTGAAGCTTTCTTT
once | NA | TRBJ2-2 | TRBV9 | CASSVGVRADTGELFF | TGTGCCAGCAGCGTAGGGGTCAGGGCAGACACCGGGGAGCTGTTTTTT
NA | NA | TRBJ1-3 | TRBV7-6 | CASSREGGSSGNTIYF | TGTGCCAGCAGTCGGGAGGGGGGCAGTTCTGGAAACACCATATATTTT
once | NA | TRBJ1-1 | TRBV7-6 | CASSHGLGGNTEAFF | TGTGCCAGCAGCCACGGTTTAGGAGGGAACACTGAAGCTTTCTTT